These 25 T cell receptor beta chains were sequenced from one sample in a study of blood T cell repertoires in COVID-19. The method was immunoSEQ multiplex PCR; TCRdb's version includes in-frame clones alone and lacks a portion of them. The sample holds some 170,000 clones; 82% are singletons and the top ten take approximately 8.7%. Sequencing was carried out using peripheral blood. The receptors were gathered from a woman in her 70s with acute or convalescent COVID-19.

This chain uses TRBV4-3 with TRBJ1-2; D is unresolved. This CDR3 has 15 amino acids. Trimming shortened V by 1 base and J by 6 bases, and 15 bases separated the two germline ends. CDR1 and CDR2 from the germline V gene are LGHNA and YSLEER. CDR3 sequence (DNA): TGCGCCAGCAGCCAAGTGGGAAGGAGGGCGCATGGCTACACCTTC. Protein product: CASSQVGRRAHGYTF.

The chain joins TRBV2 to TRBJ1-5, with D tentatively TRBD1 (6 bases). The CDR3 totals 15 residues. V lost 2 bases and J lost 4, with 12 bases in between. Looked up from germline, CDR1 is SNHLY and CDR2 is FYNNEI. The CDR3 DNA follows: TGTGCCAGCAGTGAACAGGGGCAAAGTAATCAGCCCCAGCATTTT. Translation: CASSEQGQSNQPQHF.

J is TRBJ2-7 and V is TRBV5-8; D is perhaps TRBD1 (5 bases). Germline V gene lookup returns CDR1 SGHTS and CDR2 YDEGEE. V was trimmed by 1 base and J by 4 bases, leaving 12 bases between them. The CDR3 consists of 14 residues. The CDR3 sequence: CASSLSGHDYEQYF. The DNA of the CDR3 is TGTGCCAGCAGCTTGTCAGGACATGATTACGAGCAGTACTTC.

The chain couples TRBV5-4 to TRBJ1-1, with 11 nucleotides matching TRBD1. The CDR3 is 17 residues long. Trimming at V came to 4 bases and at J to 4 bases, leaving 12 bases not matched to a gene. Germline lookup yields CDR1 SGHNT and CDR2 YYREEE (reference sequence). CDR3 protein: CASSRTGGVPAITEAFF. DNA for the CDR3: TGTGCCAGCAGCCGGACAGGGGGCGTCCCGGCTATCACTGAAGCTTTCTTT.

The chain combines TRBV7-8 with TRBJ2-7; D is possibly TRBD2 (6 bases). The CDR3 totals 14 residues. V lost 1 base to trimming and J lost 3 bases, with 10 bases between them. CDR1 is SGHVS, CDR2 FQNEAQ, per germline. The CDR3 nucleotides read TGTGCCAGCAGCTTAGGGGCCGGGAGCTACGAGCAGTACTTC. Translation gives CASSLGAGSYEQYF. Complete variable domain (other parts from reference TRBV7-8 and TRBJ2-7): GAGVSQSPRYKVAKRGQDVALRCDPISGHVSLFWYQQALGQGPEFLTYFQNEAQLDKSGLPSDRFFAERPEGSVSTLKIQRTQQEDSAVYLCASSLGAGSYEQYFGPGTRLTVT.

The V gene is TRBV6-2 or TRBV6-3, the J gene TRBJ2-2, with 10 positions matching TRBD2. CDR1 and CDR2 (germline): MNHEY, SVGEGT. Trimming removed 5 bases from V and 4 bases from J; junction bases left unmatched: 1. The CDR3 runs to 14 residues. CDR3 sequence: CASSSGGATGELFF. The CDR3 DNA reads as TGTGCCAGCAGTAGCGGGGGGGCCACCGGGGAGCTGTTTTTT.

The chain is built from TRBV7-9 and TRBJ1-1; tentative D call: TRBD1 (6 bases). The ends were cut back, 7 bases at V and 1 base at J, with 10 bases in the middle. CDR1 is SEHNR and CDR2 is FQNEAQ in the germline V gene (reference sequence). This CDR3 spans 13 amino acids. This CDR3 reads CASNRQANTEAFF. The CDR3 nucleotides read TGTGCCAGCAACCGACAGGCGAACACTGAAGCTTTCTTT.

This chain joins TRBV5-1 and TRBJ1-2; D is possibly TRBD1 (6 bases). CDR3 length: 15 residues. V was pared by 0 bases and J by 0 bases, with 9 bases between. Germline assignment: CDR1 SGHRS and CDR2 YFSETQ. The CDR3 DNA reads as TGCGCCAGCAGCTTGGGACAGGCATCTAACTATGGCTACACCTTC. Residues: CASSLGQASNYGYTF.

The rearrangement links TRBV4-3 to TRBJ2-1, with 12 positions matching TRBD2. V lost 1 base and J lost 6; bases outside the gene matches: 1. The CDR3 is made up of 15 amino acids. Germline V gives CDR1 LGHNA, CDR2 YSLEER. The CDR3 DNA reads as TGCGCCAGCAGCCAAGCGACTAGCGGGAGCAATGAGCAGTTCTTC. This codes for CASSQATSGSNEQFF.

The genes are TRBV30 and TRBJ1-2; no definite D call. The V end lost 0 bases, the J end lost 4 bases, and 9 bases lay between the germline ends. The germline V gene encodes CDR1 GTSNPN and CDR2 SVGIG (reference sequence). This CDR3 contains 13 residues. CDR3 nucleotides: TGTGCCTGGAGTGTACCCGAGGTCTATGGCTACACCTTC. Protein: CAWSVPEVYGYTF.

This clone was found a few times. V usage is TRBV7-9 and J usage is TRBJ2-1; the D gene is possibly TRBD2 (6 bases). CDR3 length equals 14 residues. V was shortened by 3 bases and J by 2 bases, with 8 bases between the two germline ends. Germline V gene sequence: CDR1 SEHNR, CDR2 FQNEAQ (reference sequence). CDR3 in amino acids: CASSLAGTYNEQFF. The CDR3 nucleotides are TGTGCCAGCAGCTTGGCGGGAACCTACAATGAGCAGTTCTTC.

The V gene is TRBV5-1, the J gene TRBJ2-5; 9 positions agree with TRBD1. Germline loops: CDR1 SGHRS, CDR2 YFSETQ. Trimming at V came to 4 bases and at J to 6 bases, leaving 10 bases not matched to a gene. The CDR3 contains 15 residues. The CDR3 loop is CASSRTGDSGQTQYF. The DNA for the CDR3 is TGCGCCAGCAGCCGGACAGGGGACTCTGGTCAGACCCAGTACTTC.

The chain couples TRBV7-2 to TRBJ2-3; the match to TRBD2 covers 8 bases. The CDR3 covers 15 residues. Germline V gene sequence: CDR1 SGHTA, CDR2 FQGNSA. Trimming cost V 1 base and J 4 bases; bases outside gene matches: 4. The DNA of the CDR3 is TGTGCCAGCAGCTTAGGGCGGGGGGTCCCAGATACGCAGTATTTT. It specifies CASSLGRGVPDTQYF.

This clone appeared a few times. This sequence joins TRBV4-2 and TRBJ1-2; D might be TRBD1 (5 bases). The germline V gene has CDR1 LGHNA and CDR2 YNFKEQ. V lost 0 bases and J 0 bases, leaving 11 bases between the germline ends. This CDR3 has 16 residues. CDR3 loop: CASSQDDSLTNYGYTF. CDR3 DNA sequence: TGTGCCAGCAGCCAAGACGACAGTTTGACTAACTATGGCTACACCTTC.

The V and J genes are TRBV19 and TRBJ1-5; D uncertain. The germline V gene encodes CDR1 LNHDA and CDR2 SQIVND (reference sequence). Trimming cost V 1 base and J 0 bases, with 10 bases left between them. The CDR3 extends over 16 amino acids. CDR3 sequence reads: CASSIVAAVSNQPQHF. The CDR3 DNA reads TGTGCCAGTAGTATAGTCGCGGCAGTTAGCAATCAGCCCCAGCATTTT.

The rearrangement joins TRBV30 to TRBJ1-2; 9 nucleotides align to TRBD1. Per the germline V gene, CDR1 is GTSNPN and CDR2 is SVGIG (reference sequence). The CDR3 loop spans 14 amino acids. Unmatched junction bases numbered 6, after V lost 1 base and J lost 6 bases. The CDR3 DNA reads as TGTGCCTGGAGTGAAACCGGGACAGGGCATGGCTACACCTTC. Amino acids: CAWSETGTGHGYTF.

This clone showed up just once. The rearrangement links TRBV7-9 to TRBJ1-2, with 8 nucleotides matching TRBD1. The V and J ends lost 0 bases and 0 bases, in that order; junction bases with no gene match: 6. The CDR3 has 17 residues. Per the germline V gene, CDR1 is SEHNR and CDR2 is FQNEAQ (reference sequence). The DNA for the CDR3 is TGTGCCAGCAGCTTAGCGAGGGGGACAGGAGCTAACTATGGCTACACCTTC. Translation gives CASSLARGTGANYGYTF. Supplemented by reference TRBV7-9 and TRBJ1-2, the full variable domain reads DTGVSQNPRHKITKRGQNVTFRCDPISEHNRLYWYRQTLGQGPEFLTYFQNEAQLEKSRLLSDRFSAERPKGSFSTLEIQRTEQGDSAMYLCASSLARGTGANYGYTFGSGTRLTVV.

This clone was detected only once. The V and J genes are TRBV7-2 and TRBJ1-2, with 11 bases lining up with TRBD1. The CDR3 covers 15 residues. V shed 3 bases and J 4 bases; nucleotides not matched to a gene: 4. Germline CDR1 is SGHTA and CDR2 is FQGNSA. The CDR3 region has the DNA TGTGCCAGCAGCTTGGGACAGGGGGTGCTCTATGGCTACACCTTC. Its translation is CASSLGQGVLYGYTF. Full variable domain (rest looked up from reference TRBV7-2 and TRBJ1-2): GAGVSQSPSNKVTEKGKDVELRCDPISGHTALYWYRQSLGQGLEFLIYFQGNSAPDKSGLPSDRFSAERTGGSVSTLTIQRTQQEDSAVYLCASSLGQGVLYGYTFGSGTRLTVV.

This clone was recorded only once. The V call is TRBV7-2, the J call TRBJ1-6, with 8 positions matching TRBD1. This CDR3 is 15 amino acids long. In germline, CDR1 is SGHTA, CDR2 FQGNSA. Unmatched junction bases numbered 7, after V lost 5 bases and J lost 7 bases. CDR3 DNA: TGTGCCAGCAGCCTTCGACAGGGGCGGAATTCACCCCTCCACTTT. This gives the protein CASSLRQGRNSPLHF.

The CDR3 protein is CASRMGRDTEAFF. In DNA form, the CDR3 reads TGTGCCAGCAGAATGGGCAGGGACACTGAAGCTTTCTTT. The chain carries TRBV5-8 and TRBJ1-1, with TRBD1 as a possible D gene (5 bases). The length of the CDR3 is 13 residues. The germline CDR1 and CDR2 sequences are SGHTS and YDEGEE. Trimming removed 5 bases at V and 3 bases at J, with 11 bases between.

CDR3 DNA sequence: TGTGCCAGCAGCCTTACAGGGGGCTATAATTCACCCCTCCACTTT. Protein product: CASSLTGGYNSPLHF. The rearrangement uses TRBV4-2 and TRBJ1-6; the match to TRBD1 covers 8 bases. CDR1 LGHNA and CDR2 YNFKEQ come from the germline V gene. The CDR3 has 15 residues. The junction had 2 bases not matched to a gene; V was cut back by 4 bases and J by 3 bases.

The chain recombines TRBV28 with TRBJ1-1; a possible D gene is TRBD1 (5 bases). The CDR3 is 15 amino acids. Germline V gene sequence: CDR1 MDHEN, CDR2 SYDVKM. Trimming pared 4 bases from V and 0 bases from J, leaving 12 bases between. The CDR3 loop reads CASSSRVRVNTEAFF. In DNA form, the CDR3 reads TGTGCCAGCAGTTCCAGGGTCAGGGTGAACACTGAAGCTTTCTTT.

V and J are TRBV2 and TRBJ1-2; 7 nucleotides line up with TRBD1. Unmatched junction bases numbered 8, after V lost 6 bases and J lost 7 bases. This CDR3 contains 13 residues. Germline V CDR1 and CDR2: SNHLY, FYNNEI. The CDR3 nucleotides read TGTGCCAGCAGCACAGGGGAAGCGAGTGGCTACACCTTC. It encodes CASSTGEASGYTF.

This clone was seen a few times. V gene TRBV2 combines with J gene TRBJ1-5; no clear D gene. Trimming pared 3 bases from V and 10 bases from J, leaving 13 bases between. Germline V gene data show CDR1 as SNHLY and CDR2 as FYNNEI. The CDR3 length is 13 residues. In DNA form, the CDR3 reads TGTGCCAGCAGTGATGAGCAGGTGCCCCCCCAGCATTTT. It encodes CASSDEQVPPQHF. Drawing the rest from reference TRBV2 and TRBJ1-5, the complete variable domain is EPEVTQTPSHQVTQMGQEVILRCVPISNHLYFYWYRQILGQKVEFLVSFYNNEISEKSEIFDDQFSVERPDGSNFTLKIRSTKLEDSAMYFCASSDEQVPPQHFGDGTRLSIL.

The chain carries TRBV5-5 and TRBJ1-3; TRBD1 matches at 11 bases. Unmatched junction bases numbered 10, after V lost 3 bases and J lost 8 bases. The germline V gene encodes CDR1 SGHKS and CDR2 YYEKEE (reference sequence). CDR3 length: 16 residues. In DNA, the CDR3 is TGTGCCAGCAGCTACCTCGGACAGGGGGCAGGAGACACCATATATTTT. This translates into CASSYLGQGAGDTIYF. Full variable domain (remainder filled in from reference TRBV5-5 and TRBJ1-3): DAGVTQSPTHLIKTRGQQVTLRCSPISGHKSVSWYQQVLGQGPQFIFQYYEKEERGRGNFPDRFSARQFPNYSSELNVNALLLGDSALYLCASSYLGQGAGDTIYFGEGSWLTVV.